This TCR beta chain is from a study of CD8 T cells in Susac syndrome. For this clonotype: The germline gene is not matched at one end of the junction; a read error may be the cause.

Germline lookup yields CDR1 GTSNPN and CDR2 SVGIG (reference sequence). This CDR3 spans 13 amino acids. RNA, at about 0.45 to 1 ug, was reverse transcribed with random hexamers. The CDR3 of TCR beta was amplified by immunoSEQ multiplex PCR across 54 Vbeta and 13 Jbeta. TCRdb recomputed calls from the immunoSEQ multiplex PCR reads with MiXCR, one row per CDR3 protein. The sample lists around 230,000 distinct CDR3 sequences, approximately 95% occurring once. While CD8+ and CD4+ T cells were isolated negatively, TEMRA cells were enriched by FACS. The source is a human donor with Susac syndrome. J is TRBJ1-1 and V is TRBV30, with 7 bases that match TRBD1. The sequenced material came from CD4+ T cells from PBMCs. Here the CDR3 DNA reads TGTGCCTGGAAAGGGACAGCCTATTCTGAGGCTTTCTTT. Its translation is CAWKGTAYSEAFF. The entire variable domain, with the rest obtained from reference TRBV30 and TRBJ1-1, is as follows: SQTIHQWPATLVQPVGSPLSLECTVEGTSNPNLYWYRQAAGRGLQLLFYSVGIGQISSEVPQNLSASRPQDRQFILSSKKLLLSDSGFYLCAWKGTAYSEAFFGQGTRLTVV.